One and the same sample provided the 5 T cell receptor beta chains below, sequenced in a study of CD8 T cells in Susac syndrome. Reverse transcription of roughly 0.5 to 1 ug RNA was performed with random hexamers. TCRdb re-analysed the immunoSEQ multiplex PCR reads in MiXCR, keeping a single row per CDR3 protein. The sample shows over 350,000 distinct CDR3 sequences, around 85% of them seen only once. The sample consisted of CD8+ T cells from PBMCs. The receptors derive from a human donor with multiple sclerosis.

The CDR3: CASSYSWDSQAFF. The CDR3 DNA reads as TGTGCCAGCAGTTACTCCTGGGACAGTCAAGCTTTCTTT. The rearrangement uses TRBV6-5 and TRBJ1-1; 7 nucleotides agree with TRBD1. V lost 0 bases and J lost 9; bases outside the gene matches: 4. The germline CDR1 and CDR2 sequences are MNHEY and SVGAGI. This CDR3 is 13 amino acids long.

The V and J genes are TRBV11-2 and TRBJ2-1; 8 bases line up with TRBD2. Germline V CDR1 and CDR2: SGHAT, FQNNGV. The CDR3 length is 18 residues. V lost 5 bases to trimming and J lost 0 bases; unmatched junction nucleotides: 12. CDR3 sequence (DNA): TGTGCCAGCAGCCCGTGGTATGGCGGGGGGAGCTCCTACAATGAGCAGTTCTTC. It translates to CASSPWYGGGSSYNEQFF.

CDR3 nucleotides: TGTGCCAGCAGCCAAGAAGGAGGGGCGCAGTATTTT. Amino acids: CASSQEGGAQYF. This rearrangement joins TRBV3-1 to TRBJ2-3; TRBD2 might be the D (6 bases). Per the germline V gene, CDR1 is LGHDT and CDR2 is YNNKEL (reference sequence). The length of the CDR3 is 12 residues. V was shortened by 0 bases and J by 10 bases, with 8 bases between the two germline ends.

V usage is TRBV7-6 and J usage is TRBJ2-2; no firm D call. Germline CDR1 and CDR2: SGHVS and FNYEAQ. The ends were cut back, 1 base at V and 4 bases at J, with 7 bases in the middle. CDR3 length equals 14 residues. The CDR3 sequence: CASSLEGSTGELFF. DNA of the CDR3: TGTGCCAGCAGCTTAGAAGGGTCCACCGGGGAGCTGTTTTTT.

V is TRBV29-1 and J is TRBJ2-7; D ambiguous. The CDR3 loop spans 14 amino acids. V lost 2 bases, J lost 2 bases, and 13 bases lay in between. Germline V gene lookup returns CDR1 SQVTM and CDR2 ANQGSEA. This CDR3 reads CSVELAEKPYEQYF. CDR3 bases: TGCAGCGTTGAATTAGCAGAGAAGCCCTACGAGCAGTACTTC.